The T cell receptor (beta chain) under discussion was sequenced for a study of tumor and adjacent non-tumor tissue in lung cancer. A modified ARM-PCR protocol with three rounds of nested PCR amplified TCRbeta. TCRdb independently ran MiXCR on the multiplex PCR reads; one entry per CDR3 protein. The data hold about 110,000 distinct CDR3 sequences, with approximately 84% observed a single time. Germline CDR1 SGHAT, CDR2 FQDESV (reference sequence). This CDR3 has 13 amino acids. The V end lost 7 bases, the J end lost 6 bases, and 16 bases lay between the germline ends. The template was RNA from unsorted bulk tissue.

V gene TRBV11-1 combines with J gene TRBJ2-7; D uncertain. The sample comprised lung tumor tissue. This receptor was identified in a man in his 70s with non-small cell lung cancer. This CDR3 is CASNLFSGFEQYF. CDR3 coding DNA: TGTGCCAGCAACTTGTTTAGTGGATTCGAGCAGTACTTC.